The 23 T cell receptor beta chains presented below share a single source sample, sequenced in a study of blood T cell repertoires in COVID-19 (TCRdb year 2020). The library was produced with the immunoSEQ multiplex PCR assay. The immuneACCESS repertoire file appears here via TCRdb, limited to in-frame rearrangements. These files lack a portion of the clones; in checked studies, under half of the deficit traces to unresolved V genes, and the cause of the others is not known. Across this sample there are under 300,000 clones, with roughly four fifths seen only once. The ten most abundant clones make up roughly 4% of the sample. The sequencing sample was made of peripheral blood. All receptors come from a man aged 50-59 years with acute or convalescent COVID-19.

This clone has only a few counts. The CDR3 sequence is CASSIRTSGGSYEQYF. The CDR3 DNA reads as TGTGCCAGCAGCATCCGGACTAGCGGGGGCTCCTACGAGCAGTACTTC. The chain links TRBV11-1 to TRBJ2-7; 13 positions agree with TRBD2. The V segment lost 5 bases and the J segment 0 bases; nucleotides outside the gene matches: 4. CDR3 length: 16 amino acids. Germline V gene lookup returns CDR1 SGHAT and CDR2 FQDESV (reference sequence).

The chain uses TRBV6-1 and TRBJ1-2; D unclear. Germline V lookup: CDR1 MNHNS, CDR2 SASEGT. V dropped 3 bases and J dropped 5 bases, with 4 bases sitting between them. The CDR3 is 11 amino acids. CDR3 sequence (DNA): TGTGCCAGCAGTGATCTGTATGGCTACACCTTC. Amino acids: CASSDLYGYTF.

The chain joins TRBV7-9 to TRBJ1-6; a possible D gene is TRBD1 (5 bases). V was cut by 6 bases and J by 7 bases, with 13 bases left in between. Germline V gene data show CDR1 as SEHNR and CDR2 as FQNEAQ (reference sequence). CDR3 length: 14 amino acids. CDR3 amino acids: CASRRDGENSPLHF. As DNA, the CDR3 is TGTGCCAGCAGGCGGGACGGAGAGAATTCACCCCTCCACTTT.

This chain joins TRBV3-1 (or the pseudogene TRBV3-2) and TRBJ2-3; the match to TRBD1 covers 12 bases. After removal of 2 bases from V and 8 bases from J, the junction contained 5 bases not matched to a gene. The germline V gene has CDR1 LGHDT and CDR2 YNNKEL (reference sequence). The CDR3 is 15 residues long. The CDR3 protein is CASSQQGQGAVTQYF. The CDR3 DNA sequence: TGTGCCAGCAGCCAACAGGGACAGGGGGCTGTTACGCAGTATTTT.

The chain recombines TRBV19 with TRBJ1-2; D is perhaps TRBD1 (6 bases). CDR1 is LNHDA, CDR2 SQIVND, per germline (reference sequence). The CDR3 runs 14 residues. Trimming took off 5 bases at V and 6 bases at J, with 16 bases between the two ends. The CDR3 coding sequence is TGTGCCAGTAGTTACCCACAGGGCGGGCATGGCTACACCTTC. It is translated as CASSYPQGGHGYTF.

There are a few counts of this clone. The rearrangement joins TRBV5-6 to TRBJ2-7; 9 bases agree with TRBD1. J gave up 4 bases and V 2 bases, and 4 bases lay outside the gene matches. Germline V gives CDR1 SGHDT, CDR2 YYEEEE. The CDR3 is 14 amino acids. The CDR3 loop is CASSFGTGMYEQYF. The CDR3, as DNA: TGTGCCAGCAGCTTTGGGACAGGGATGTACGAGCAGTACTTC.

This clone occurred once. CDR3 region: CASSMGSASGWEQFF. The CDR3 DNA reads as TGTGCCAGTAGTATGGGGTCTGCTAGCGGGTGGGAGCAGTTCTTC. The chain carries TRBV19 and TRBJ2-1, with 8 bases matching TRBD2. The CDR3 length is 15 residues. Trimming removed 3 bases from V and 10 bases from J; junction bases left unmatched: 11. Per germline, CDR1 LNHDA and CDR2 SQIVND (reference sequence).

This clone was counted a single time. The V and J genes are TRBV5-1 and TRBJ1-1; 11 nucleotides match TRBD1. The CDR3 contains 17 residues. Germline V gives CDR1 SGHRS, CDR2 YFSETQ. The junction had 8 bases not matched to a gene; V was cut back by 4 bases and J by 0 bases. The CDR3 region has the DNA TGCGCCAGCAGCCGTTGGACAGGGGGCATTATGAACACTGAAGCTTTCTTT. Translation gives CASSRWTGGIMNTEAFF.

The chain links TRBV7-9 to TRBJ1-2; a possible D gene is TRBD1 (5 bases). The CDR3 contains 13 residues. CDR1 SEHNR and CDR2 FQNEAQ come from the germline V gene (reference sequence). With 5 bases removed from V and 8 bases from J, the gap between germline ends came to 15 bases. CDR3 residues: CASSRQGGAGYTF. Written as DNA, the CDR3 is TGTGCCAGCAGCCGTCAGGGAGGAGCGGGCTACACCTTC.

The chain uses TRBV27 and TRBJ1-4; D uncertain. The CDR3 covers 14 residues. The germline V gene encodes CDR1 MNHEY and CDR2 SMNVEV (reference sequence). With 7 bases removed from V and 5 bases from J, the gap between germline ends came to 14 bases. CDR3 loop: CASTGSRMNEKLFF. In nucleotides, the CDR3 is TGTGCCAGCACCGGGAGTCGGATGAATGAAAAACTGTTTTTT.

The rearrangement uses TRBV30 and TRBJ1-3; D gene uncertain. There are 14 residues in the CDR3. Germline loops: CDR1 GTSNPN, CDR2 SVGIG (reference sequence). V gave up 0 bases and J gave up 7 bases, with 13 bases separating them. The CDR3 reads CAWSVGRARNTIYF. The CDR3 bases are TGTGCCTGGAGTGTCGGGAGGGCCCGGAACACCATATATTTT.

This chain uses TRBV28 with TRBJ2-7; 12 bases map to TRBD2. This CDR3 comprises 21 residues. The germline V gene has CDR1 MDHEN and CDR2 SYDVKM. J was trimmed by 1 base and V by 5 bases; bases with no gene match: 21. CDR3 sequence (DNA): TGTGCCAGCAGTGTCTCAGGAGGACTAGCGGGGTCTCCTGGTCTATCCTACGAGCAGTACTTC. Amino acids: CASSVSGGLAGSPGLSYEQYF.

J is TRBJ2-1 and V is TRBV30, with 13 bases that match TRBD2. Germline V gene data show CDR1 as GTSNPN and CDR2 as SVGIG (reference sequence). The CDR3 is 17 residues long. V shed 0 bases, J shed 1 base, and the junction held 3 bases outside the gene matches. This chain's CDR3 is CAWSVRLAGGSYNEQFF. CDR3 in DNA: TGTGCCTGGAGTGTACGACTAGCGGGGGGATCCTACAATGAGCAGTTCTTC.

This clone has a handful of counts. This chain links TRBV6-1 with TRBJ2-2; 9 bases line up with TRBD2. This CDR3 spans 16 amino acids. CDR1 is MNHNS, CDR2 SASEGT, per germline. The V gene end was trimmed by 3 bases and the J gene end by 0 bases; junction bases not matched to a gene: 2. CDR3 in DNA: TGTGCCAGCAGTGACCTAGCGGGGCCGAACACCGGGGAGCTGTTTTTT. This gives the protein CASSDLAGPNTGELFF.

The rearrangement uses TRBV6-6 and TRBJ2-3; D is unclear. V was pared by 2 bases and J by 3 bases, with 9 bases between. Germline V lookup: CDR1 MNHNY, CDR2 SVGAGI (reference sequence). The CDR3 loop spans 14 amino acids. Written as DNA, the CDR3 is TGTGCCAGCAGTTACCCGGGTTGGACAGATACGCAGTATTTT. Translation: CASSYPGWTDTQYF.

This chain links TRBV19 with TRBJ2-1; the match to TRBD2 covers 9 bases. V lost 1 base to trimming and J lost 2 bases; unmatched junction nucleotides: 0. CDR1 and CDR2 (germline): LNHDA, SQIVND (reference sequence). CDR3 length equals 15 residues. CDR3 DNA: TGTGCCAGTAGTATAGCTAGCGGGGCCTACAATGAGCAGTTCTTC. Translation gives CASSIASGAYNEQFF.

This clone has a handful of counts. The CDR3 DNA follows: TGTGCCAGCAGCTTAAAGCGGGATATGAGAGATACGCAGTATTTT. Its protein product is CASSLKRDMRDTQYF. The gene calls are TRBV7-3 and TRBJ2-3; 7 bases are shared with TRBD2. V dropped 1 base and J dropped 5; count of bases not matched to a gene: 6. Germline loops: CDR1 SGHTA, CDR2 FQGTGA. The CDR3 sequence is 15 residues long. Full variable domain (missing parts from reference TRBV7-3 and TRBJ2-3): GAGVSQTPSNKVTEKGKYVELRCDPISGHTALYWYRQSLGQGPEFLIYFQGTGAADDSGLPNDRFFAVRPEGSVSTLKIQRTERGDSAVYLCASSLKRDMRDTQYFGPGTRLTVL.

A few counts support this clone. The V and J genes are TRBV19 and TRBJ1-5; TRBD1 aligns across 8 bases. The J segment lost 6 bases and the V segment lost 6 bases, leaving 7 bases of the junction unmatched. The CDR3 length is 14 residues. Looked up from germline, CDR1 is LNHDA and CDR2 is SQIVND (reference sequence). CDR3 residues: CASSFQGAFQPQHF. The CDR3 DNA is TGTGCCAGTAGCTTCCAGGGGGCGTTTCAGCCCCAGCATTTT.

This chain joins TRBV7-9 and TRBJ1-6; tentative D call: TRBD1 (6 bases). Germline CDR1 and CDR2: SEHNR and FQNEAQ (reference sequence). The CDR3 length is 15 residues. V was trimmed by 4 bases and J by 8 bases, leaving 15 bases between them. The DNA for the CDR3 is TGTGCCAGCAGCTCCCAACAGGGAGGGGATTCACCCCTCCACTTT. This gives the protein CASSSQQGGDSPLHF.

The CDR3 loop reads CASSYDRAGNTIYF. The CDR3 bases are TGTGCCAGCAGTTACGACAGGGCTGGAAACACCATATATTTT. The chain couples TRBV6-6 to TRBJ1-3, with TRBD1 matching 7 bases. The ends lost 2 bases at V and 2 bases at J; junction bases unmatched: 0. This CDR3 has 14 residues. Germline V gene data show CDR1 as MNHNY and CDR2 as SVGAGI (reference sequence).

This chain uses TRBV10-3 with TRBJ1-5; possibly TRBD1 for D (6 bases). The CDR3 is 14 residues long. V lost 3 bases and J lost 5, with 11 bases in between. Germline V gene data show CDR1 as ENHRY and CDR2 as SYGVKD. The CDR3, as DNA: TGTGCCATCAGTGATGGGGGGGGCCATCAGCCCCAGCATTTT. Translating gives CAISDGGGHQPQHF.

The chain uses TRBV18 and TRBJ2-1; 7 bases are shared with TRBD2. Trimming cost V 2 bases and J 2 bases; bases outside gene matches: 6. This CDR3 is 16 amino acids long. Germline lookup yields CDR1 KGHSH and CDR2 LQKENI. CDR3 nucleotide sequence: TGTGCCAGCTCACCAGGGGGGGTAGCGGCCTACAATGAGCAGTTCTTC. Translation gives CASSPGGVAAYNEQFF. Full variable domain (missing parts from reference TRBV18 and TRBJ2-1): NAGVMQNPRHLVRRRGQEARLRCSPMKGHSHVYWYRQLPEEGLKFMVYLQKENIIDESGMPKERFSAEFPKEGPSILRIQQVVRGDSAAYFCASSPGGVAAYNEQFFGPGTRLTVL.

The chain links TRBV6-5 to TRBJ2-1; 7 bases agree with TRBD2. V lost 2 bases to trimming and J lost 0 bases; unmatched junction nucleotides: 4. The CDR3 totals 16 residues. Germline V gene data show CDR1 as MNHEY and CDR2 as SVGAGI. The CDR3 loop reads CASSYLPSGSYNEQFF. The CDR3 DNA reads TGTGCCAGCAGTTACCTACCTAGCGGCTCCTACAATGAGCAGTTCTTC.